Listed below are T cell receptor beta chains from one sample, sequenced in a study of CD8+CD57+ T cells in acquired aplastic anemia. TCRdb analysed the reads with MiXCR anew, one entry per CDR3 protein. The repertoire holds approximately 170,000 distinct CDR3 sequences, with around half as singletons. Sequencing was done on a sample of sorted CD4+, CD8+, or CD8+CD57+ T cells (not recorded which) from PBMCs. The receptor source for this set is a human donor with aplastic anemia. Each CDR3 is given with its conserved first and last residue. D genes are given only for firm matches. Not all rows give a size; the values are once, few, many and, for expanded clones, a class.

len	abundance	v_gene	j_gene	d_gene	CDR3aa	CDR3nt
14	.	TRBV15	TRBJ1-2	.	CATSRDTANYGYTF	TGTGCCACCAGCAGAGATACGGCGAACTATGGCTACACCTTC
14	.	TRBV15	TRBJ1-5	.	CATSSRKGGQPQHF	TGTGCCACCAGTAGTAGAAAAGGCGGTCAGCCCCAGCATTTT
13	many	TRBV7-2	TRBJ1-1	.	CASSSSREAEAFF	TGTGCCAGCAGCTCCAGCCGAGAAGCTGAAGCTTTCTTT
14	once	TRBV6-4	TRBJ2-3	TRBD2	CASRAGRATDTQYF	TGTGCCAGCAGAGCGGGAAGGGCCACAGATACGCAGTATTTT
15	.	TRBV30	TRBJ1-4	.	CAWSRLQGRNEKLFF	TGTGCCTGGAGCAGGTTACAGGGTCGCAATGAAAAACTGTTTTTT
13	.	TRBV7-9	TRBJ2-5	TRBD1	CASIKGARETQYF	TGTGCCAGCATTAAGGGGGCTCGCGAGACCCAGTACTTC
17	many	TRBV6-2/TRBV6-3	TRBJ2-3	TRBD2	CASSYQRGGQYADTQYF	TGTGCCAGCAGTTACCAGCGGGGGGGCCAATACGCAGATACGCAGTATTTT
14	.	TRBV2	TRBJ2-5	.	CASSASGGSETQYF	TGTGCCAGCAGTGCCTCAGGGGGGAGCGAGACCCAGTACTTC
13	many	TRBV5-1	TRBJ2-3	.	CASSAGFTDTQYF	TGCGCCAGCAGTGCAGGGTTCACAGATACGCAGTATTTT
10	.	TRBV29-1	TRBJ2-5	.	CSVEAGTQYF	TGCAGCGTTGAAGCCGGGACCCAGTACTTC
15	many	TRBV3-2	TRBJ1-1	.	CASSQNRVTNTEAFF	TGTGCCAGCAGCCAGAACAGGGTGACAAACACTGAAGCTTTCTTT
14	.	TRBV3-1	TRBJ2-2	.	CASSQGGNTGELFF	TGTGCCAGCAGCCAAGGCGGCAACACCGGGGAGCTGTTTTTT
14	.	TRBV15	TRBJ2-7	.	CATSRDREAKEQYF	TGTGCCACCAGCAGAGACAGGGAGGCAAAGGAGCAGTACTTC
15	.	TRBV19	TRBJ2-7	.	CASSPRDRTHHEQYF	TGTGCCAGTAGTCCCCGGGACCGAACCCACCACGAGCAGTACTTC
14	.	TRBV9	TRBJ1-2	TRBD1	CASSLGQGPSGYTF	TGTGCCAGCAGCTTGGGACAGGGGCCCTCTGGCTACACCTTC
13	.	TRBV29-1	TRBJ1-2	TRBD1	CSVGQGRDYGYTF	TGCAGCGTGGGACAGGGGCGGGACTATGGCTACACCTTC
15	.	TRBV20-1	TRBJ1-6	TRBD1	CSARGTGVNNSPLHF	TGCAGTGCTAGAGGAACAGGGGTGAATAATTCACCCCTCCACTTT
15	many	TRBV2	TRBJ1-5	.	CASSERGIGNQPQHF	TGTGCCAGCAGCGAACGGGGAATAGGAAATCAGCCCCAGCATTTT
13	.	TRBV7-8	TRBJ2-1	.	CASSEIDSNEQFF	TGTGCCAGCAGTGAAATCGATAGCAATGAGCAGTTCTTC
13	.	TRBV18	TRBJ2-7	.	CASSDGNNYEQYF	TGTGCCAGCTCAGATGGGAACAACTACGAGCAGTACTTC
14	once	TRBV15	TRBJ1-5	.	CASSKGRLGQPQHF	TGTGCCAGCAGCAAAGGCAGGTTGGGTCAGCCCCAGCATTTT
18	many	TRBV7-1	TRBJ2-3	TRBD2	CASSSVVAGGGMTDTQYF	TGTGCCAGCAGCTCAGTTGTTGCGGGAGGGGGAATGACAGATACGCAGTATTTT
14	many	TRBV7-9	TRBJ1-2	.	CASSLEGRNYGYTF	TGTGCCAGCAGCTTAGAGGGCAGGAACTATGGCTACACCTTC
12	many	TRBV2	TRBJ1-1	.	CASIPVNTEAFF	TGTGCCAGCATCCCGGTGAACACTGAAGCTTTCTTT
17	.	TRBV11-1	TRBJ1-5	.	CASSLGVWADSNQPQHF	TGTGCCAGCAGCTTGGGGGTATGGGCCGATAGCAATCAGCCCCAGCATTTT
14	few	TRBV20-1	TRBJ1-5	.	CSARGTPSNQPQHF	TGCAGTGCTAGGGGGACACCTAGCAATCAGCCCCAGCATTTT
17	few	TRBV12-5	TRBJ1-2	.	CASGLVRVREPNYGYTF	TGTGCTAGTGGTTTGGTACGGGTAAGGGAACCTAACTATGGCTACACCTTC
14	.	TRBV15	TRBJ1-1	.	CATSREGDGTEAFF	TGTGCCACCAGCAGAGAAGGGGACGGAACTGAAGCTTTCTTT
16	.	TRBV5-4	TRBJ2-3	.	CASSLGGRISGDTQYF	TGTGCCAGCAGCTTGGGAGGGAGGATTTCAGGAGATACGCAGTATTTT
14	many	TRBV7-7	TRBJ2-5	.	CASSSVGGGETQYF	TGTGCCAGCAGCTCGGTGGGGGGCGGGGAGACCCAGTACTTC
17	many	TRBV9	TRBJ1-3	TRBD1	CASSPRGQGISGNTIYF	TGTGCCAGCAGCCCCAGGGGACAGGGCATCTCTGGAAACACCATATATTTT
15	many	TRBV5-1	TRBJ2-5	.	CASSLGQGRGETQYF	TGCGCCAGCAGCTTGGGACAAGGGCGTGGAGAGACCCAGTACTTC
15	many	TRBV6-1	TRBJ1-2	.	CASSEPPGADYGYTF	TGTGCCAGCAGTGAACCACCGGGGGCGGACTATGGCTACACCTTC
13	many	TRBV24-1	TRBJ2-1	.	CATSDSLINEQFF	TGTGCCACCAGTGATTCTCTCATTAATGAGCAGTTCTTC
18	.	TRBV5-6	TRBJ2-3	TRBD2	CASSSFFERGGQADTQYF	TGTGCCAGCAGCTCTTTTTTCGAGCGGGGGGGCCAGGCAGATACGCAGTATTTT
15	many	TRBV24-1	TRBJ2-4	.	CATSDGPGTQNIQYF	TGTGCCACCAGTGATGGCCCAGGGACTCAAAACATTCAGTACTTC
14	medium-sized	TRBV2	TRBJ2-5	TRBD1	CASRPGQGLETQYF	TGTGCCAGCAGGCCGGGACAGGGGTTAGAGACCCAGTACTTC
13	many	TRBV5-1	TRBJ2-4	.	CASSLSGENIQYF	TGCGCCAGCAGCTTGTCGGGGGAAAACATTCAGTACTTC
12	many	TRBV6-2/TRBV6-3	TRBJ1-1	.	CASSYEGSQAFF	TGTGCCAGCAGTTACGAGGGTTCACAAGCTTTCTTT
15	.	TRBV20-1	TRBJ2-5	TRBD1	CSARPGQGAWETQYF	TGCAGTGCTCGGCCGGGACAGGGGGCATGGGAGACCCAGTACTTC
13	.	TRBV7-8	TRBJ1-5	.	CASSRTSGQPQHF	TGTGCCAGCAGCCGGACTAGCGGACAGCCCCAGCATTTT
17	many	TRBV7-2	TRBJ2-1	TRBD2	CASSLARGTSGISEQFF	TGTGCCAGCAGCTTAGCGCGGGGGACTAGCGGGATTAGTGAGCAGTTCTTC
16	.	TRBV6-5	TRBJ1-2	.	CASSHTPRVEDYGYTF	TGTGCCAGCAGTCACACCCCCCGGGTCGAGGACTATGGCTACACCTTC
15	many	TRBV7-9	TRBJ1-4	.	CASTPNSATNEKLFF	TGTGCCAGCACCCCCAACAGTGCAACTAATGAAAAACTGTTTTTT
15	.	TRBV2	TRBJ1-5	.	CTTGRGIINGQPQHF	TGTACAACAGGGCGGGGAATTATTAACGGTCAGCCCCAGCATTTT
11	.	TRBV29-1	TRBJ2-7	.	CSGAKKGEQYF	TGCAGCGGGGCGAAAAAGGGGGAGCAGTACTTC
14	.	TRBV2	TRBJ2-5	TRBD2	CASSERGGVETQYF	TGTGCCAGCAGTGAACGGGGGGGAGTGGAGACCCAGTACTTC
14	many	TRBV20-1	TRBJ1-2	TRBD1	CSARDGTGPNGYTF	TGCAGTGCTCGAGACGGGACAGGGCCAAATGGCTACACCTTC
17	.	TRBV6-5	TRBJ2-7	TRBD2	CASSLTSGGGEAYEQYF	TGTGCCAGCAGTTTGACTAGTGGCGGGGGGGAGGCCTACGAGCAGTACTTC
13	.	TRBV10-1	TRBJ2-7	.	CASSEGPAYEQYF	TGCGCCAGCAGTGAGGGTCCCGCCTACGAGCAGTACTTC
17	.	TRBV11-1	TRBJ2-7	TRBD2	CASSSGLAGVSSYEQYF	TGTGCCAGCAGCTCTGGACTAGCGGGGGTTTCCTCCTACGAGCAGTACTTC
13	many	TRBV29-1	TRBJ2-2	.	CSVGVGGTGELFF	TGCAGCGTTGGGGTAGGGGGCACCGGGGAGCTGTTTTTT
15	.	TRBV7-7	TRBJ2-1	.	CASSATPGRYNEQFF	TGTGCTAGCAGCGCTACGCCAGGGCGGTACAATGAGCAGTTCTTC
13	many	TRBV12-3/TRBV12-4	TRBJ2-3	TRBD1	CASRGTGTDTQYF	TGTGCCAGCAGGGGGACAGGCACAGATACGCAGTATTTT
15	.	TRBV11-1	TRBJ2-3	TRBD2	CASSFSGRAFDTQYF	TGTGCCAGCAGCTTTAGCGGGAGGGCCTTTGATACGCAGTATTTT
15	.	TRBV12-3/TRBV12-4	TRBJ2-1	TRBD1	CASRSPGTVYNERFF	TGTGCCAGCAGGTCTCCCGGGACAGTCTACAATGAGCGGTTCTTC